This TCR beta chain was observed in a study of cytomegalovirus exposure and HLA in healthy donors. About the study: The same platform was used for the 100 to 150 validation repertoires and the approximately 700 first-cohort repertoires, a later analysis reported. Findings and limits, study-wide: Subsequent analysis found a tendency for first-cohort TCR clusters to co-occur within the approximately 130 validation repertoires. In vitro checks showed that three CMV-associated chains really do target CMV antigens.

The donors belonged to the roughly 110-subject validation cohort, separate from the 666-subject first cohort. Trimming took 3 bases from V and 2 from J; bases not matched to a gene: 7. Germline V gene sequence: CDR1 SEHNR, CDR2 FQNEAQ (reference sequence). The CDR3 spans 15 residues. TCRdb keeps only in-frame clones here, not all; method: immunoSEQ multiplex PCR. The sample has about 110,000 clones, about 85% seen once. This clone was seen a handful of times. What it recognizes is unknown. The chain carries TRBV7-9 and TRBJ2-7; TRBD2 matches 7 bases. Input material: PBMCs. The sequence derives from a woman in her late teens or twenties in good health and CMV-seronegative. CDR3 in amino acids: CASSFGRDSAYEQYF. The CDR3 bases are TGTGCCAGCAGCTTTGGGAGGGACTCAGCCTACGAGCAGTACTTC.